The table lists the clone carrying this TCR beta chain with a few counts. Its antigen remains unknown. A junction boundary mismatches the germline segment, possibly from a read error. Authors' analysis steps: It was from CDR3 differences across clinicopathological groups that a distant-metastasis classifier for papillary thyroid cancer was built. TCRdb reassembled clones from the PCR reads with MiXCR. The V and J calls come from TCRdb's annotation, not from the publication. The data contain some 46,000 clones, around 25% of them singletons. Among the patients, none had received any treatment before thyroid surgery. This record belongs to a study of metastatic and nonmetastatic thyroid tumors. Study background: Repertoire comparisons spanned blood and tumor or nodule tissue from malignant and benign thyroid patients. Study-wide results and caveats: Within blood and tumor, benign nodules reportedly had significantly lower TCR beta diversity than malignant thyroid tumors did.

The CDR3 is 16 amino acids. The germline V gene encodes CDR1 MDHEN and CDR2 SYDVKM. The clonotype originates from a male donor with papillary thyroid cancer or a benign thyroid nodule (not recorded which). Some clones in this sample may be carry-over from other donors' samples. This chain joins TRBV28 and TRBJ1-6; no definite D call. Sequences were obtained from blood. The CDR3 sequence is CASSPREGYYDSPLHF. CDR3 sequence (DNA): TGTGCCAGCAGTCCTCGGGAAGGGTACTATGATTCACCCCTCCACTTT.